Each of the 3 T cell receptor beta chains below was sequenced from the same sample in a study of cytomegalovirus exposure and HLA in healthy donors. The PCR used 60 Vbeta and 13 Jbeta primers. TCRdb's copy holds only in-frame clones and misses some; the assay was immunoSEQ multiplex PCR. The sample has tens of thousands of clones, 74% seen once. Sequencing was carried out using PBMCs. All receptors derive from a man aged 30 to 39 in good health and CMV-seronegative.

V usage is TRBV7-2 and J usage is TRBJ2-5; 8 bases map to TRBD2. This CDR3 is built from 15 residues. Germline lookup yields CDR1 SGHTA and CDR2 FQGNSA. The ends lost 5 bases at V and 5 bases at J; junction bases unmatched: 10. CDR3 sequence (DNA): TGTGCCAGCAGCAAGGGGGGCGGGGGGCGTGAGACCCAGTACTTC. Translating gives CASSKGGGGRETQYF.

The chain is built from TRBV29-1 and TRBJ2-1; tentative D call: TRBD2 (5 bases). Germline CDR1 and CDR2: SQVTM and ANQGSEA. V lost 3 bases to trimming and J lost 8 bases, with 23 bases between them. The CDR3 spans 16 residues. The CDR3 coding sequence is TGCAGCGTTGAGCAGGTTGGCCTAGCTTCGAGCGATGAGCAGTTCTTC. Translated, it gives CSVEQVGLASSDEQFF.

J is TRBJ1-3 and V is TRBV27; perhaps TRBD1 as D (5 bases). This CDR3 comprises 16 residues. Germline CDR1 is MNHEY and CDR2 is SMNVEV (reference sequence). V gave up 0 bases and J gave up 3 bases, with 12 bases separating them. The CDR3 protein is CASSLSAGGVGNTIYF. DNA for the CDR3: TGTGCCAGCAGTTTATCCGCCGGGGGGGTTGGAAACACCATATATTTT.